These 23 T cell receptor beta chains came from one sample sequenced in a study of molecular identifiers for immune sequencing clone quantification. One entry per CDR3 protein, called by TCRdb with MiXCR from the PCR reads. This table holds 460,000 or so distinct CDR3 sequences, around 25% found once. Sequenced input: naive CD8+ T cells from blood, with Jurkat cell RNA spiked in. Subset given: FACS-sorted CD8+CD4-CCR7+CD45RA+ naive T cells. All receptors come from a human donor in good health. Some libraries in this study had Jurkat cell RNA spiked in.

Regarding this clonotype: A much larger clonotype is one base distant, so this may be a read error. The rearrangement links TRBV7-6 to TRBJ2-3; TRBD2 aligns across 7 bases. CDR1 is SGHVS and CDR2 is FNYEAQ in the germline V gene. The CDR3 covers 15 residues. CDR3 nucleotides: TGTGCCAGCAGCTTAGTAGCGGGCCGCACAGATGCGCAGTATTTT. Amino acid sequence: CASSLVAGRTDAQYF.

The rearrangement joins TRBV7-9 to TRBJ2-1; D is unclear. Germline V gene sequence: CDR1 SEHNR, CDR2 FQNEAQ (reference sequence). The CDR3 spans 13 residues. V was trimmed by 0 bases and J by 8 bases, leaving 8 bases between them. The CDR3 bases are TGTGCCAGCAGCTTAGCCCCTGCGGATGAGCAGTTCTTC. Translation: CASSLAPADEQFF.

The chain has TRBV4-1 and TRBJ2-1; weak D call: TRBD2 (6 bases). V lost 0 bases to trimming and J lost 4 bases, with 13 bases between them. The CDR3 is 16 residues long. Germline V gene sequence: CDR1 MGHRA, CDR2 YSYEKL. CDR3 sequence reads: CASSQEPGSVYNEQFF. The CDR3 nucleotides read TGCGCCAGCAGCCAAGAACCCGGGAGTGTATACAATGAGCAGTTCTTC.

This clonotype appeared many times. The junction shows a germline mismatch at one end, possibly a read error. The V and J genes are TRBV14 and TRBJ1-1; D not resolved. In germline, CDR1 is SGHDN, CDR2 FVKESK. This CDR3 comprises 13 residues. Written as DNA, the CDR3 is TGCGCCAGCAGCCCCGGAGCGGGGACTGAAGCTTTCTTT. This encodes CASSPGAGTEAFF.

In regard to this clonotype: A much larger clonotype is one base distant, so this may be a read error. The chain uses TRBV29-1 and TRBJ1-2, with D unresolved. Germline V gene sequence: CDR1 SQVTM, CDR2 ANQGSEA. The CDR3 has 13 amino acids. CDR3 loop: CGAHNEETYGYTF. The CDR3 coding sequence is TGCGGCGCCCATAATGAGGAAACCTATGGCTACACCTTC.

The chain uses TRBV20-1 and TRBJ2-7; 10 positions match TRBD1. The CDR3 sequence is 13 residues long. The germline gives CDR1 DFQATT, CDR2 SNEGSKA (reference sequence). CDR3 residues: CSYRQGASYEQYF. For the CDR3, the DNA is TGCAGCTACCGACAGGGGGCTTCCTACGAGCAGTACTTC.

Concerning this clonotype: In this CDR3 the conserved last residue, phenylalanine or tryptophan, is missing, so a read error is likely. The CDR3 nucleotides read TGTGCCAGCAGCTTAGTCGGCGGGGCGGGAGATACGCAGTATTCT. The encoded protein is CASSLVGGAGDTQYS. The rearrangement uses TRBV7-6 and TRBJ2-3; possible D gene TRBD2, 6 bases. V was cut by 1 base and J by 5 bases, with 13 bases left in between. CDR1 and CDR2 (germline): SGHVS, FNYEAQ. This CDR3 has 15 amino acids.

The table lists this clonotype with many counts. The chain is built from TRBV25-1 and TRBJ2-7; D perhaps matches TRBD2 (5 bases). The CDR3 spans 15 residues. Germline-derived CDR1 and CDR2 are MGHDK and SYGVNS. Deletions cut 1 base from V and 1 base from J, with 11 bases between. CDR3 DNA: TGTGCCAGCAGTGAATTAAGGGAGAAATCCTACGAGCAGTACTTC. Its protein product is CASSELREKSYEQYF.

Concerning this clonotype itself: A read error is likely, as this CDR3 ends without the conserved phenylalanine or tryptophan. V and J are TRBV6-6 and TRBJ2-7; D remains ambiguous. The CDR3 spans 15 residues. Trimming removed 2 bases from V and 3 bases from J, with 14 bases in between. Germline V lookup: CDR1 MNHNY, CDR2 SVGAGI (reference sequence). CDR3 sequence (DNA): TGTGCCAGCAGTTACCGCTCCCTGGCAATCTACGAGCAGTACCTC. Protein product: CASSYRSLAIYEQYL.

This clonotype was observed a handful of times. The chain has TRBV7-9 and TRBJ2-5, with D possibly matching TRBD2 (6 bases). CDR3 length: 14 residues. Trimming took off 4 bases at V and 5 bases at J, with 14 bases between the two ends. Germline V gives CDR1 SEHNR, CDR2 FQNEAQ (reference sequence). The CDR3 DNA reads TGTGCCAGCAGCTCCCTAGGCGGGAAGGAGACCCAGTACTTC. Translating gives CASSSLGGKETQYF.

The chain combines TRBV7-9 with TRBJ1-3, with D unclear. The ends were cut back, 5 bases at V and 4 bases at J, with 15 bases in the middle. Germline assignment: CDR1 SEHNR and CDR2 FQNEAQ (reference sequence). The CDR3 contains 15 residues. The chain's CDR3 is CASSIFAGGGNTIYF. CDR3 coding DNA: TGTGCCAGCAGCATTTTCGCAGGCGGGGGAAACACCATATATTTT. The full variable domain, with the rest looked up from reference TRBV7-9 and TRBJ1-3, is DTGVSQNPRHKITKRGQNVTFRCDPISEHNRLYWYRQTLGQGPEFLTYFQNEAQLEKSRLLSDRFSAERPKGSFSTLEIQRTEQGDSAMYLCASSIFAGGGNTIYFGEGSWLTVV.

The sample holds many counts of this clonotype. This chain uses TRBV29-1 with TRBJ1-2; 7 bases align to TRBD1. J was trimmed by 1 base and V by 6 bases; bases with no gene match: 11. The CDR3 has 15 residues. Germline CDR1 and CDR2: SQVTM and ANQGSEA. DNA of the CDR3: TGCAGCGTAGCGTCGACAGGGTTATATAACTATGGCTACACCTTC. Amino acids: CSVASTGLYNYGYTF.

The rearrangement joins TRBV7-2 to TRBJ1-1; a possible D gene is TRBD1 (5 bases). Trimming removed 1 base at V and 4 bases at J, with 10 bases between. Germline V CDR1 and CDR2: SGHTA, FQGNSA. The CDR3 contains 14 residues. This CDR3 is CASSLGGFSTEAFF. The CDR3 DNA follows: TGTGCCAGCAGCTTAGGGGGGTTTAGCACTGAAGCTTTCTTT.

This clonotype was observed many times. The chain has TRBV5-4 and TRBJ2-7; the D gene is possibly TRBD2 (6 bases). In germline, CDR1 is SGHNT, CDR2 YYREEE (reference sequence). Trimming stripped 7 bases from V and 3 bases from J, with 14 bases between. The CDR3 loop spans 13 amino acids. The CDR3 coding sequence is TGTGCCAGCGGAGCGGGCGGCGGCTACGAGCAGTACTTC. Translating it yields CASGAGGGYEQYF.

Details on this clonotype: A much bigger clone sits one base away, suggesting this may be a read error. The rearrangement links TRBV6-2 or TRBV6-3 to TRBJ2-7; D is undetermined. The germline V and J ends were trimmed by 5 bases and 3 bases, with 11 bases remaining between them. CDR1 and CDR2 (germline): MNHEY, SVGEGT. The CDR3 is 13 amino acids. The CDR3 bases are TGTGCCAGCAGTGACACTGGGCGCTACGAGCAGTACTTC. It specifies CASSDTGRYEQYF.

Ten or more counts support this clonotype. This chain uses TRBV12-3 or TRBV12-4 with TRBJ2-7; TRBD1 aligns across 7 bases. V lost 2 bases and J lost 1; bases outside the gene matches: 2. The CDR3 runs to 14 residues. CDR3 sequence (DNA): TGTGCCAGCAGTTTACTGGGACAGTCCTACGAGCAGTACTTC. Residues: CASSLLGQSYEQYF.

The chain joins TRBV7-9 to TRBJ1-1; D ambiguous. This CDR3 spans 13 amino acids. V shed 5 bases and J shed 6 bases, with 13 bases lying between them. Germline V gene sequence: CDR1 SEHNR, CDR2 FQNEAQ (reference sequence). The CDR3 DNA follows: TGTGCCAGCAGCCCAGTCACGTACCCTGAAGCTTTCTTT. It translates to CASSPVTYPEAFF.

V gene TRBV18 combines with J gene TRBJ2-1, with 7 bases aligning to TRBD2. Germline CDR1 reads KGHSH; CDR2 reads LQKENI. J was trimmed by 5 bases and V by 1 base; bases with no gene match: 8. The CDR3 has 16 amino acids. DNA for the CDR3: TGTGCCAGCTCACCACGGGCTAGCGGAATTAACAATGAGCAGTTCTTC. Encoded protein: CASSPRASGINNEQFF.

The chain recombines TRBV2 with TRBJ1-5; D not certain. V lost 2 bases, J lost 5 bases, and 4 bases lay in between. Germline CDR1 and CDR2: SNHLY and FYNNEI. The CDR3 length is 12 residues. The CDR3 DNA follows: TGTGCCAGCAGTGAAATGGATCAGCCCCAGCATTTT. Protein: CASSEMDQPQHF.

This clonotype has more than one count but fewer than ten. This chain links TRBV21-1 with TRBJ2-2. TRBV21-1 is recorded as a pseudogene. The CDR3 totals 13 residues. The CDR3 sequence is CASSKAQDGELFF. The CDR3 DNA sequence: TGTGCCAGCAGCAAAGCCCAAGACGGGGAGCTGTTTTTT.

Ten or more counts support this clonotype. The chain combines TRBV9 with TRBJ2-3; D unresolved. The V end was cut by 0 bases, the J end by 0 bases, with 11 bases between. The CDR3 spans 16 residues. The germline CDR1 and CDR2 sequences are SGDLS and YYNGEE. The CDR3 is CASSVVGSASTDTQYF. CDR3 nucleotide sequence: TGTGCCAGCAGCGTAGTGGGCAGTGCTAGCACAGATACGCAGTATTTT.

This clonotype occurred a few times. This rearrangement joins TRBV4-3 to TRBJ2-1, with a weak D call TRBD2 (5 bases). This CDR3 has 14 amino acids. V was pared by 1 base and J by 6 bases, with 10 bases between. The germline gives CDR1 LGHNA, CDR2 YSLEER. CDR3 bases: TGCGCCAGCAGCCAAGGAACTAGTACCAATGAGCAGTTCTTC. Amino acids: CASSQGTSTNEQFF.

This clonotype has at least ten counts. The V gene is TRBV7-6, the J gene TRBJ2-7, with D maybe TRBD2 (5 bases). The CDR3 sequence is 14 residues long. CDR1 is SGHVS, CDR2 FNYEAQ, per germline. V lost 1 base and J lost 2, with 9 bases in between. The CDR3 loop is CASSLGEGAYEQYF. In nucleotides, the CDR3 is TGTGCCAGCAGCTTAGGAGAGGGAGCCTACGAGCAGTACTTC. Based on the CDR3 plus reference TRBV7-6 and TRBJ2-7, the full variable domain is GAGVSQSPRYKVTKRGQDVALRCDPISGHVSLYWYRQALGQGPEFLTYFNYEAQQDKSGLPNDRFSAERPEGSISTLTIQRTEQRDSAMYRCASSLGEGAYEQYFGPGTRLTVT.